The 29 T cell receptor beta chains below come from one sample, sequenced in a study of blood T cell repertoires in COVID-19. Only in-frame clones appear in the TCRdb table, and some are missing; sequencing was by immunoSEQ multiplex PCR. The sample has about 69,000 clones; roughly 87% are singletons. The specimen sequenced was peripheral blood. Receptor source: an elderly man with acute or convalescent COVID-19.

The rearrangement joins TRBV18 to TRBJ1-1; D is possibly TRBD1 (5 bases). The CDR3 totals 14 residues. The ends were cut back, 6 bases at V and 0 bases at J, with 11 bases in the middle. The germline gives CDR1 KGHSH, CDR2 LQKENI. CDR3 DNA sequence: TGTGCCAGCTCCTGGACACCGCTGAACACTGAAGCTTTCTTT. It encodes CASSWTPLNTEAFF. Together with reference TRBV18 and TRBJ1-1, the CDR3 gives the full variable domain: NAGVMQNPRHLVRRRGQEARLRCSPMKGHSHVYWYRQLPEEGLKFMVYLQKENIIDESGMPKERFSAEFPKEGPSILRIQQVVRGDSAAYFCASSWTPLNTEAFFGQGTRLTVV.

V is TRBV12-3 or TRBV12-4 and J is TRBJ2-3, with a weak D call TRBD1 (5 bases). V lost 8 bases to trimming and J lost 5 bases, with 8 bases between them. This CDR3 is built from 11 residues. CDR3 sequence reads: CASGALDTQYF. The CDR3 region has the DNA TGTGCCAGCGGGGCCTTAGATACGCAGTATTTT.

CDR3 sequence: CASSLTDGKGNTIYF. As DNA, the CDR3 is TGTGCCAGCAGCTTAACCGACGGGAAAGGGAACACCATATATTTT. The chain recombines TRBV11-2 with TRBJ1-3; D not certain. Germline V lookup: CDR1 SGHAT, CDR2 FQNNGV. The CDR3 length is 15 residues. V lost 2 bases and J 7 bases, leaving 15 bases between the germline ends.

This clone has only a few counts. The chain carries TRBV28 and TRBJ2-7; tentative D call: TRBD2 (5 bases). V shed 6 bases and J shed 4 bases, with 16 bases lying between them. From germline, CDR1 is MDHEN and CDR2 SYDVKM. This CDR3 spans 14 amino acids. CDR3: CASRFSNGVYEQYF. In nucleotides, the CDR3 is TGTGCCAGCAGGTTTTCAAACGGGGTGTACGAGCAGTACTTC. Combining the CDR3 with reference TRBV28 and TRBJ2-7 gives the whole variable domain DVKVTQSSRYLVKRTGEKVFLECVQDMDHENMFWYRQDPGLGLRLIYFSYDVKMKEKGDIPEGYSVSREKKERFSLILESASTNQTSMYLCASRFSNGVYEQYFGPGTRLTVT.

This chain links TRBV11-2 with TRBJ1-1; D is possibly TRBD1 (5 bases). Looked up from germline, CDR1 is SGHAT and CDR2 is FQNNGV. The germline V and J ends were trimmed by 5 bases and 3 bases, with 19 bases remaining between them. The CDR3 runs 16 residues. The CDR3 reads CASSPTDSLSYTEAFF. The CDR3 DNA follows: TGTGCCAGCAGCCCGACAGATTCCTTGAGTTACACTGAAGCTTTCTTT.

This clone was observed a few times. The chain recombines TRBV21-1 with TRBJ1-2; the tabulated D call, TRBD1, remains unverified against the DNA. TRBV21-1 is tagged as a pseudogene. This CDR3 is 15 amino acids long. CDR3 bases: TGTGCCAGCAGCAAAGTAAGCACAGGGGACTATGGCTACACCTTC. Encoded protein: CASSKVSTGDYGYTF.

This clone was seen just once. As the CDR3 is not closed by the conserved phenylalanine or tryptophan, this likely results from a read error. The limits of the CDR3 on the DNA are not certain, so only TCRdb's listed CDR3 is given. V and J are TRBV20-1 and TRBJ1-2. The CDR3 spans 10 amino acids, including both terminal residues. Germline V CDR1 and CDR2: DFQATT, SNEGSKA (reference sequence). CDR3 protein: CSAIPGWRGL.

This chain links TRBV6-5 with TRBJ2-7; D is undetermined. V gave up 2 bases and J gave up 5 bases, with 16 bases separating them. The CDR3 extends over 15 amino acids. From germline, CDR1 is MNHEY and CDR2 SVGAGI. The DNA of the CDR3 is TGTGCCAGCAGTTACGGTTCGACTTGGTCACACGAGCAGTACTTC. Translated: CASSYGSTWSHEQYF.

This clone was picked up one time. The chain recombines TRBV7-2 with TRBJ2-3; 14 nucleotides agree with TRBD2. V dropped 2 bases and J dropped 6; count of bases not matched to a gene: 7. Germline lookup yields CDR1 SGHTA and CDR2 FQGNSA. CDR3 length equals 17 residues. The CDR3 protein is CASSLRLAGGGADTQYF. Written as DNA, the CDR3 is TGTGCCAGCAGCTTACGACTAGCGGGAGGGGGGGCGGATACGCAGTATTTT.

V and J are TRBV4-3 and TRBJ1-3; 7 bases match TRBD1. V dropped 0 bases and J dropped 0; count of bases not matched to a gene: 2. CDR3 length: 16 amino acids. Germline V gives CDR1 LGHNA, CDR2 YSLEER. DNA of the CDR3: TGCGCCAGCAGCCAAGAAACAGGGGTCTCTGGAAACACCATATATTTT. Its protein product is CASSQETGVSGNTIYF.

The CDR3 here is CASSFGGGETQYF. The CDR3 DNA reads as TGTGCCAGCAGCTTTGGGGGAGGGGAGACCCAGTACTTC. This chain uses TRBV7-2 with TRBJ2-5, with 7 nucleotides matching TRBD2. The CDR3 length is 13 residues. Looked up from germline, CDR1 is SGHTA and CDR2 is FQGNSA. With 3 bases clipped from V and 5 bases from J, the junction kept 3 bases outside the gene matches. The whole variable domain, filled in from reference TRBV7-2 and TRBJ2-5, reads GAGVSQSPSNKVTEKGKDVELRCDPISGHTALYWYRQSLGQGLEFLIYFQGNSAPDKSGLPSDRFSAERTGGSVSTLTIQRTQQEDSAVYLCASSFGGGETQYFGPGTRLLVL.

The chain employs TRBV4-1 and TRBJ1-6; D is perhaps TRBD1 (6 bases). V was cut by 1 base and J by 7 bases, with 14 bases left in between. Germline lookup yields CDR1 MGHRA and CDR2 YSYEKL. CDR3 length equals 16 residues. Written as DNA, the CDR3 is TGCGCCAGCAGCCAAGGACAAGGACAGCAGAATTCACCCCTCCACTTT. Protein: CASSQGQGQQNSPLHF.

This CDR3 is CASSLGGKETQYF. The DNA of the CDR3 is TGTGCCAGCAGCTTGGGGGGAAAGGAGACCCAGTACTTC. V and J are TRBV11-2 and TRBJ2-5, with D possibly matching TRBD2 (6 bases). CDR1 is SGHAT and CDR2 is FQNNGV in the germline V gene. CDR3 length: 13 amino acids. Trimming cost V 3 bases and J 5 bases, with 10 bases left between them.

This clone was recorded once. The chain is built from TRBV2 and TRBJ2-1; D gene unclear. Trimming pared 7 bases from V and 4 bases from J, leaving 11 bases between. The CDR3 has 13 amino acids. Per the germline V gene, CDR1 is SNHLY and CDR2 is FYNNEI. CDR3 DNA: TGTGCCAGCAAGAACAGACCTTACAATGAGCAGTTCTTC. It translates to CASKNRPYNEQFF.

The genes are TRBV19 and TRBJ2-7; 9 bases are a match to TRBD1. CDR3 size: 15 residues. Germline CDR1 is LNHDA and CDR2 is SQIVND (reference sequence). V was pared by 3 bases and J by 9 bases, with 12 bases of the junction left unmatched. The DNA for the CDR3 is TGTGCCAGTAGTATGGGGACAGGGAGCTCCAGTAGGCAGTACTTC. Encoded protein: CASSMGTGSSSRQYF.

This clone has just a few counts. The gene calls are TRBV4-1 and TRBJ2-7, with D possibly TRBD1 on 6 matching bases. Deletions cut 7 bases from V and 3 bases from J, with 19 bases between. The CDR3 is made up of 15 amino acids. Germline V CDR1 and CDR2: MGHRA, YSYEKL. Here the CDR3 DNA reads TGCGCCAGCACCCTCCGGACTCCAGGGGTCTACGAGCAGTACTTC. Translated: CASTLRTPGVYEQYF.

The chain is built from TRBV5-4 and TRBJ1-2; 8 bases align to TRBD1. V lost 3 bases, J lost 5 bases, and 3 bases stayed unmatched. The CDR3 contains 13 residues. Germline V gene data show CDR1 as SGHNT and CDR2 as YYREEE (reference sequence). The CDR3 protein is CASSWGQEYGYTF. For the CDR3, the DNA is TGTGCCAGCAGCTGGGGACAGGAATATGGCTACACCTTC.

The CDR3 is CASSQARWGGSSYNEQFF. The CDR3 DNA reads TGTGCCAGCAGCCAAGCTCGGTGGGGGGGAAGCTCCTACAATGAGCAGTTCTTC. The V call is TRBV4-2, the J call TRBJ2-1, with TRBD2 matching over 7 bases. The CDR3 sequence is 18 residues long. V gave up 1 base and J gave up 0 bases; unmatched junction bases: 9. CDR1 is LGHNA and CDR2 is YNFKEQ in the germline V gene.

The chain has TRBV27 and TRBJ2-7; 11 nucleotides match TRBD2. Germline loops: CDR1 MNHEY, CDR2 SMNVEV (reference sequence). V gave up 6 bases and J gave up 4 bases; unmatched junction bases: 8. The CDR3 contains 15 residues. The CDR3 loop is CASRPGTSGVYEQYF. Here the CDR3 DNA reads TGTGCCAGCAGGCCCGGGACTAGCGGAGTATACGAGCAGTACTTC.

The V call is TRBV19, the J call TRBJ2-6; 8 nucleotides line up with TRBD1. The trim removed 7 bases at V and 2 bases at J, leaving 13 bases unmatched. Germline CDR1 LNHDA, CDR2 SQIVND (reference sequence). The CDR3 runs to 18 residues. The CDR3 protein is CASTIGGTGLAGANVLTF. DNA for the CDR3: TGTGCCAGTACCATAGGGGGGACAGGCCTAGCTGGGGCCAACGTCCTGACTTTC.

This chain links TRBV6-5 with TRBJ2-4, with TRBD1 matching 7 bases. The CDR3 has 15 amino acids. Germline trimming cut 0 bases from V and 7 bases from J; bases unmatched to any gene: 6. Germline assignment: CDR1 MNHEY and CDR2 SVGAGI. In DNA form, the CDR3 reads TGTGCCAGCAGTTACTCAGGACAGGTCGGGAACATTCAGTACTTC. This gives the protein CASSYSGQVGNIQYF.

This chain links TRBV10-2 with TRBJ2-1; TRBD2 aligns across 12 bases. V lost 7 bases to trimming and J lost 7 bases; unmatched junction nucleotides: 2. Germline CDR1 reads WSHSY; CDR2 reads SAAADI. This CDR3 has 13 residues. The CDR3 reads CASTLAGGNEQFF. The CDR3 nucleotides read TGCGCCAGCACTCTAGCGGGAGGGAATGAGCAGTTCTTC.

V usage is TRBV10-1 and J usage is TRBJ2-5; 10 bases agree with TRBD2. Germline CDR1 is WNHNN and CDR2 is SYGVQD (reference sequence). Unmatched junction bases numbered 7, after V lost 0 bases and J lost 6 bases. This CDR3 spans 16 amino acids. The CDR3 spells CASSESLAGGRKTQYF. Written as DNA, the CDR3 is TGCGCCAGCAGTGAGTCGTTAGCGGGAGGTAGGAAGACCCAGTACTTC.

This chain uses TRBV19 with TRBJ1-4; D is unresolved. CDR1 is LNHDA, CDR2 SQIVND, per germline (reference sequence). The CDR3 runs 14 residues. Trimming shortened V by 6 bases and J by 8 bases, and 16 bases separated the two germline ends. The CDR3, as DNA: TGTGCCAGTAGGTCGATAGGAGAGGTCGAAAAACTGTTTTTT. Translation: CASRSIGEVEKLFF.

The CDR3 nucleotides read TGTGCTAGTGCCGCAGGGGTCAACACCTACTCTGGAAACACCATATATTTT. It is translated as CASAAGVNTYSGNTIYF. This chain uses TRBV12-5 with TRBJ1-3; weak D call: TRBD1 (6 bases). The CDR3 consists of 17 residues. V lost 7 bases and J 0 bases, leaving 19 bases between the germline ends. Germline-derived CDR1 and CDR2 are LGHNT and FRNRAP. The entire variable domain, with the rest obtained from reference TRBV12-5 and TRBJ1-3, is as follows: DARVTQTPRHKVTEMGQEVTMRCQPILGHNTVFWYRQTMMQGLELLAYFRNRAPLDDSGMPKDRFSAEMPDATLATLKIQPSEPRDSAVYFCASAAGVNTYSGNTIYFGEGSWLTVV.

The V and J genes are TRBV6-5 and TRBJ1-2; 8 nucleotides match TRBD1. The V gene end was trimmed by 11 bases and the J gene end by 2 bases; junction bases not matched to a gene: 10. This CDR3 is 14 amino acids long. Germline-derived CDR1 and CDR2 are MNHEY and SVGAGI. The CDR3 reads CAESGGGSNYGYTF. In DNA form, the CDR3 reads TGTGCCGAGTCAGGGGGCGGCTCAAACTATGGCTACACCTTC.

This clone was seen just once. The gene calls are TRBV3-1 (or the pseudogene TRBV3-2) and TRBJ1-2; perhaps TRBD1 as D (5 bases). Germline V lookup: CDR1 LGHDT, CDR2 YNNKEL (reference sequence). This CDR3 has 15 residues. Trimming took off 3 bases at V and 2 bases at J, with 13 bases between the two ends. CDR3 protein: CASSQGLDTNYGYTF. The CDR3 DNA reads TGTGCCAGCAGCCAGGGACTGGACACCAACTATGGCTACACCTTC.

This chain uses TRBV24-1 with TRBJ2-2, with 8 bases matching TRBD2. Losses at the gene ends were 2 bases for V and 6 bases for J; bases not matched to a gene: 4. This CDR3 has 15 amino acids. Germline assignment: CDR1 KGHDR and CDR2 SFDVKD. As DNA, the CDR3 is TGTGCCACCAGTGATTATAGCGGGGCCTCCGGGGAGCTGTTTTTT. Its translation: CATSDYSGASGELFF.

The CDR3 is CASSLETSGNEQFF. The CDR3 DNA sequence: TGTGCCAGCAGCTTAGAGACTAGCGGGAATGAGCAGTTCTTC. The rearrangement uses TRBV7-9 and TRBJ2-1; TRBD2 matches 10 bases. The V gene's germline CDR1 is SEHNR and CDR2 FQNEAQ (reference sequence). The CDR3 consists of 14 residues. The V gene end was trimmed by 1 base and the J gene end by 7 bases; junction bases not matched to a gene: 1.